This is a list of T cell receptor beta chains from one sample in a study of blood T cell repertoires in COVID-19. Sequencing was performed with immunoSEQ multiplex PCR; in TCRdb, only in-frame clones are kept and a portion is missing. This table holds a few hundred thousand clones, roughly 89% found once. Input material: PBMCs or T cells enriched from blood (not recorded which). The source is a man aged 18-30 years with acute COVID-19. CDR3s include the opening cysteine and the closing phenylalanine or tryptophan. A D gene is named only where the DNA matches it firmly. Only part of the rows carry a size: once, few, many, or a class if the clone is expanded.

j_gene	d_gene	abundance	v_gene	CDR3nt	CDR3aa
TRBJ2-7	TRBD1	NA	TRBV5-4	TGTGCCAGCACCCCCCCCGGACAGGGTTACGAGCAGTACTTC	CASTPPGQGYEQYF
TRBJ1-2	TRBD1	NA	TRBV2	TGTGCCAGCAGTGAAATTGAGGGGGCGGATGGCTACACCTTC	CASSEIEGADGYTF
TRBJ2-2	TRBD1	NA	TRBV28	TGTGCCAGCAGTTCACAGGGGGTTGGTACCGGGGAGCTGTTTTTT	CASSSQGVGTGELFF
TRBJ2-6	NA	NA	TRBV7-9	TGTGCCAGCAGCGTTCAGGTCTCTGAGGCCAACGTCCTGACTTTC	CASSVQVSEANVLTF
TRBJ2-4	NA	NA	TRBV11-2	TGTGCCAGCAGCTCCGAACTCACTAGAGTCGGGCGGATCATTCAGTACTTC	CASSSELTRVGRIIQYF
TRBJ1-5	TRBD1	few	TRBV7-2	TGTGCCAGCAGCTCCACAGGGGCCCGTCAGCCCCAGCATTTT	CASSSTGARQPQHF
TRBJ2-1	TRBD2	NA	TRBV5-6	TGTGCCAGCAGCTTGGGACTAGCGGCCCTTGAGCAGTTCTTC	CASSLGLAALEQFF
TRBJ2-3	NA	NA	TRBV24-1	TGTGCCACCGGAGCCGGGACTGATACAGATACGCAGTATTTT	CATGAGTDTDTQYF
TRBJ2-3	NA	NA	TRBV7-9	TGTGCCAGCAGCCCCCGGGGTGACGCAGATACGCAGTATTTT	CASSPRGDADTQYF
TRBJ2-7	TRBD1	NA	TRBV19	TGTGCCAGTAGTCCCAGGGACAGGGGATGGAACGAGCAGTACTTC	CASSPRDRGWNEQYF
TRBJ2-4	NA	NA	TRBV21-1	TGTGCCAGCAGCAAACGGTGGGGGGAGGTGGACAGGGTCGGATTGTGGTACTTC	CASSKRWGEVDRVGLWYF
TRBJ1-5	NA	NA	TRBV30	TGTGCCTGGAGTGTAGCGAGCGATCAGCCCCAGCATTTT	CAWSVASDQPQHF
TRBJ1-5	NA	few	TRBV19	TGTGCCAGTAATCCGACGGGTTATAGCAATCAGCCCCAGCATTTT	CASNPTGYSNQPQHF
TRBJ1-4	NA	NA	TRBV5-3	TGTGCCAGAAGCTCCGGGAATCGACTGTTTTTT	CARSSGNRLFF
TRBJ2-1	NA	NA	TRBV9	TGTGCCAGCAGCGTAGTCTACGGCAATGAGCAGTTCTTC	CASSVVYGNEQFF
TRBJ2-7	TRBD1	NA	TRBV19	TGTGCCAGTCAAGGCAGGACAGGCGGCTACGAGCAGTACTTC	CASQGRTGGYEQYF
TRBJ1-4	NA	NA	TRBV30	TGTGCCTGTACCCGGGGGGCGGATAATGAAAAACTGTTTTTT	CACTRGADNEKLFF
TRBJ2-5	NA	NA	TRBV4-3	TGCGCCAGCAGCCAAGAGTGGTGGGCGGAGACCCAGTACTTC	CASSQEWWAETQYF
TRBJ2-1	NA	NA	TRBV28	TGTGCCAGCAGTTTCCGGGAGTGGCGCAATGAGCAGTTCTTC	CASSFREWRNEQFF
TRBJ2-6	NA	NA	TRBV19	TGTGCCAGTAGGGAGACCTTCTCTGGGGCCAACGTCCTGACTTTC	CASRETFSGANVLTF